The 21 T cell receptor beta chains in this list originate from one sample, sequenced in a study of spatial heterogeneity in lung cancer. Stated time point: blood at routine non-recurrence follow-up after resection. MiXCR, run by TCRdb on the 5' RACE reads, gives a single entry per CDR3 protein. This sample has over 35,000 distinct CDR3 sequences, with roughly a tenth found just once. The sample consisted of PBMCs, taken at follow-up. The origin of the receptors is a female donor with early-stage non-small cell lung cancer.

The DNA of the CDR3 is TGTGCCAGCAGCTTGATGGCACTCTGGAGCCAGGGGATACCAGATACGCAGTATTTT. It yields the protein CASSLMALWSQGIPDTQYF. This chain uses TRBV5-6 with TRBJ2-3; D is perhaps TRBD1 (6 bases). V was shortened by 1 base and J by 4 bases, with 25 bases between the two germline ends. This CDR3 is built from 19 residues. Germline loops: CDR1 SGHDT, CDR2 YYEEEE. Full variable domain (rest looked up from reference TRBV5-6 and TRBJ2-3): DAGVTQSPTHLIKTRGQQVTLRCSPKSGHDTVSWYQQALGQGPQFIFQYYEEEERQRGNFPDRFSGHQFPNYSSELNVNALLLGDSALYLCASSLMALWSQGIPDTQYFGPGTRLTVL.

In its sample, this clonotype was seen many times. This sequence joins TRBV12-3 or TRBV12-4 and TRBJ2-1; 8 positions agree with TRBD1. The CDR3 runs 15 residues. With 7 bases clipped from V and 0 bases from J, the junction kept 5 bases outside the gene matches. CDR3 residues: CASNWDRTSYNEQFF. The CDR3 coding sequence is TGTGCCAGCAATTGGGACAGGACCTCCTACAATGAGCAGTTCTTC.

The CDR3, as DNA: TGTGCCAGCAGTTTCAGCTCCCTGGACACTGAAGCTTTCTTT. Protein: CASSFSSLDTEAFF. The chain has TRBV12-3 or TRBV12-4 and TRBJ1-1; D unclear. V was cut by 3 bases and J by 3 bases, with 11 bases left in between. The CDR3 totals 14 residues.

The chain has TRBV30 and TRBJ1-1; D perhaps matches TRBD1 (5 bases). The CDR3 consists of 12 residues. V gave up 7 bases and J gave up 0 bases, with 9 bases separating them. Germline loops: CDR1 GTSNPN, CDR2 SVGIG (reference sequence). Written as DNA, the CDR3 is TGTGCCTTGGGGCCGTTGAACACTGAAGCTTTCTTT. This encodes CALGPLNTEAFF.

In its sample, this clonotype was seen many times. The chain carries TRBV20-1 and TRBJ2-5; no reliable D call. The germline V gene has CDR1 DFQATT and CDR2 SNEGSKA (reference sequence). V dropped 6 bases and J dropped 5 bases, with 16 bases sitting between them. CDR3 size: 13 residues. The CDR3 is CSASSGAPETQYF. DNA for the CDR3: TGCAGTGCCTCTAGTGGCGCCCCGGAGACCCAGTACTTC.

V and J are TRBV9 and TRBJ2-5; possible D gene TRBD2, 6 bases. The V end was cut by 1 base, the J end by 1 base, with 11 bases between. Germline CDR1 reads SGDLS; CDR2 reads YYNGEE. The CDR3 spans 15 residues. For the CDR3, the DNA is TGTGCCAGCAGCGTATCTGCGGGGCTCCAAGAGACCCAGTACTTC. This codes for CASSVSAGLQETQYF.

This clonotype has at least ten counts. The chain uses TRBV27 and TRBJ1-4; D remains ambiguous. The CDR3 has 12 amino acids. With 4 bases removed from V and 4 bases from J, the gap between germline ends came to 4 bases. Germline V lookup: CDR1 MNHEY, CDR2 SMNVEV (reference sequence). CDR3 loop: CASSSDNEKLFF. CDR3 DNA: TGTGCCAGCAGTTCGGATAATGAAAAACTGTTTTTT.

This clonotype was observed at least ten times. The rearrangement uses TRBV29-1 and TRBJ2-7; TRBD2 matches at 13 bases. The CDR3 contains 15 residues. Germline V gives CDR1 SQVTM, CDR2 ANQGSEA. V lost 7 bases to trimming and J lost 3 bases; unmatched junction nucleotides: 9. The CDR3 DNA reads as TGCAGCGCCGTCCCCGGACTAGCGGGGGACTACGAGCAGTACTTC. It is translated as CSAVPGLAGDYEQYF.

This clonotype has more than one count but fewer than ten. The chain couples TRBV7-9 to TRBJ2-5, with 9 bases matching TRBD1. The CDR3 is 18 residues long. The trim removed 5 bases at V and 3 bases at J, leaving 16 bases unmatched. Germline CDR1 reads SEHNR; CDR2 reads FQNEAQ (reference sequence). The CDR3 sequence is CASSPRQGQGSTKETQYF. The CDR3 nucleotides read TGTGCCAGCAGCCCGAGACAGGGACAGGGTAGTACCAAAGAGACCCAGTACTTC.

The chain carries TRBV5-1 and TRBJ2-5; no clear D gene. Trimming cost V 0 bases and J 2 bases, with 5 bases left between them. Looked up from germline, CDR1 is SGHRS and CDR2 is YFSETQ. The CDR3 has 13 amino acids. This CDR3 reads CASSLGGQETQYF. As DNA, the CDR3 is TGCGCCAGCAGCTTGGGCGGTCAAGAGACCCAGTACTTC.

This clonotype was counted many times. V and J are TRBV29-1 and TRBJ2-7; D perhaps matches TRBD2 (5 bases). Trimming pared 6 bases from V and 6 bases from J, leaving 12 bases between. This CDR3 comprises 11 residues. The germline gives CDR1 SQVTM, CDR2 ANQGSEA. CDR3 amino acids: CSVWRQSEQYF. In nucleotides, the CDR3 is TGCAGCGTCTGGAGGCAATCCGAGCAGTACTTC.

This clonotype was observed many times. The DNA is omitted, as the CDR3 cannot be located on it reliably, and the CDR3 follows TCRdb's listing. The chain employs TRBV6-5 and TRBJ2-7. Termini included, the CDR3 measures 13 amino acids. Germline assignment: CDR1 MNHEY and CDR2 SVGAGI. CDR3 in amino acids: CASILASTGEQYF.

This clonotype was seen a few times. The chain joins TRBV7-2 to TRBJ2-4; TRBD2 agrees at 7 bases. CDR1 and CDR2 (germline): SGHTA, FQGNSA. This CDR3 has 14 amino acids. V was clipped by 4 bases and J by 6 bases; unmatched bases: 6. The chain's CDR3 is CASSYGLVGNIQYF. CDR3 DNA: TGTGCCAGCAGCTACGGACTAGTGGGAAACATTCAGTACTTC.

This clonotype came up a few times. CDR3: CASSQITTYNEQFF. The CDR3 DNA follows: TGCGCCAGCAGCCAAATTACTACCTACAATGAGCAGTTCTTC. This chain connects TRBV4-1 to TRBJ2-1; D is unresolved. Trimming removed 2 bases at V and 2 bases at J, with 7 bases between. CDR3 length: 14 amino acids. The germline CDR1 and CDR2 sequences are MGHRA and YSYEKL.

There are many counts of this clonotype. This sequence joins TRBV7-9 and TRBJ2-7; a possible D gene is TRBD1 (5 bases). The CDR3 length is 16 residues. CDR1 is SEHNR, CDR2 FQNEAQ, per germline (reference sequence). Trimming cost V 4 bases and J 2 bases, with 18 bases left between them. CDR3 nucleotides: TGTGCCAGCAGCTCTCAGGGTACAGGAACTACCTACGAGCAGTACTTC. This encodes CASSSQGTGTTYEQYF.

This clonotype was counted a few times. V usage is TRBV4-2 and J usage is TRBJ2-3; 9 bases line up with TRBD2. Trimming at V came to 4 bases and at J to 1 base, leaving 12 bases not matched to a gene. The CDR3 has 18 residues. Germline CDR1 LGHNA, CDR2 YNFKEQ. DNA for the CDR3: TGTGCCAGCAGCCCTTTCCGGGTAGCGGGGGAGCGCACAGATACGCAGTATTTT. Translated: CASSPFRVAGERTDTQYF.

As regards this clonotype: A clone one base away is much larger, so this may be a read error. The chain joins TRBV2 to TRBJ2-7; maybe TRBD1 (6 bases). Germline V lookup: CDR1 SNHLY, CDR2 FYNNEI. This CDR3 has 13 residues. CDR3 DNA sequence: TGTGTCAGCACCTGGGACAACCGCTACGAGCAGTACTTC. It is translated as CVSTWDNRYEQYF.

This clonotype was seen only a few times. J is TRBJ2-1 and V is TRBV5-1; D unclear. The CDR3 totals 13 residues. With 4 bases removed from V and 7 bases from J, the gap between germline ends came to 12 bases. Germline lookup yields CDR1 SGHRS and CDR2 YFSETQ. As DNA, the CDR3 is TGCGCCAGCAGCCCGGTCATCCCAAATGAGCAGTTCTTC. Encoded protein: CASSPVIPNEQFF.

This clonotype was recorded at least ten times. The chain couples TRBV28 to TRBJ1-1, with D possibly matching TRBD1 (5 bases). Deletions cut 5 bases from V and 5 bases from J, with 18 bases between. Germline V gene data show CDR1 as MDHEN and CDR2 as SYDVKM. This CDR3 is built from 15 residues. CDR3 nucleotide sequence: TGTGCCAGCAGTGCGGGGGGGAAGGCGGGGACTGAAGCTTTCTTT. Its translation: CASSAGGKAGTEAFF.

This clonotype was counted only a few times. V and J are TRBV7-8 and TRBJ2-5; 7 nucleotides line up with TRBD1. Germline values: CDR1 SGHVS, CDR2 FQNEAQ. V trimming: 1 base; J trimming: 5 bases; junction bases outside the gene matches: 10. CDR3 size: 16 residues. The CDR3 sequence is CASSLEPGGFGETQYF. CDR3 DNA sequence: TGTGCCAGCAGCTTAGAGCCAGGGGGATTCGGGGAGACCCAGTACTTC.

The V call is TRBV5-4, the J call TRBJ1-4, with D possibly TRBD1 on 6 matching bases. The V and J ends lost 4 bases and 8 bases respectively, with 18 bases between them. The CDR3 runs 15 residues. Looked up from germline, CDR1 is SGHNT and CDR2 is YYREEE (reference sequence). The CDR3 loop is CASSPGGTSWEKLFF. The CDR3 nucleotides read TGTGCCAGCAGCCCTGGAGGGACATCGTGGGAAAAACTGTTTTTT.